This T cell receptor beta chain came from a study of cytotoxic CD8 clonotypes in ibrutinib-treated CLL. General observations from the study: Clonality went up at ibrutinib response and then declined back toward baseline at progression. Rare overall, public clonotypes shrank or held steady under therapy. Progressing patients had sampling times that differed from those of sustained-remission patients.

Germline V gene sequence: CDR1 SGHVS, CDR2 FQNEAQ. The CDR3 is 17 amino acids. The ends lost 2 bases at V and 7 bases at J; junction bases unmatched: 13. About this clone itself: Its antigen is unidentified.

Method: immunoSEQ multiplex PCR; TCRdb's copy keeps in-frame clones and lacks some. This sample yields 19,000 or so clones, of which approximately 64% are seen a single time; 25% belongs to the top ten. The starting material was PBMCs, obtained after 12 months of ibrutinib treatment. The rearrangement joins TRBV7-8 to TRBJ2-5; 10 bases are a match to TRBD1. This TCR came from a human donor with chronic lymphocytic leukemia. The CDR3 bases are TGTGCCAGCAGCTTATTGACAGGGGGCCGGCTATTGGGGACCCAGTACTTC. This codes for CASSLLTGGRLLGTQYF.